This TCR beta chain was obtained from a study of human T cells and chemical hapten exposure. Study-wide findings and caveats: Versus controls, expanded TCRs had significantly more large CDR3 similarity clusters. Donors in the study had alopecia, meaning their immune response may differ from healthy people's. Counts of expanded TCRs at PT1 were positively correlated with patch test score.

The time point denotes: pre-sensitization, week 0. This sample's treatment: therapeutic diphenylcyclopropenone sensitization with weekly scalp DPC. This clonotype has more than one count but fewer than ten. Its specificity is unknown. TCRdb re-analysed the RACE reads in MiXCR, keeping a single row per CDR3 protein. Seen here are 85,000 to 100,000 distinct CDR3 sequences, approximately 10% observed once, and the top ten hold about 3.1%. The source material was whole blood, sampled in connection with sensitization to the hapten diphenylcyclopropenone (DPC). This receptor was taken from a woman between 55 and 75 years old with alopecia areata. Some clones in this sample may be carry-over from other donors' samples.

The CDR3 DNA reads as TGTGCCAGCAGTTATTTGGGGGGGGGGCAGCCCCAGCATTTT. Amino acids: CASSYLGGGQPQHF. V usage is TRBV6-5 and J usage is TRBJ1-5; D is perhaps TRBD1 (5 bases). The CDR3 is made up of 14 amino acids. V lost 3 bases and J 7 bases, leaving 13 bases between the germline ends. Looked up from germline, CDR1 is MNHEY and CDR2 is SVGAGI.